This T cell receptor beta chain was captured by sequencing in a study of T cells in localized non-small cell lung cancer. General study findings and limits: Density of T cells in blood, when higher, went with longer overall survival. Because only a single region of the tumor was sequenced, heterogeneity remains possible. Peak T cell clonality was found in uninvolved adjacent lung, exceeding tumor. Median detection of top 100 tumor clones in adjacent lung was 55 to 60 clones.

Note on this clone: The antigen remains undetermined.

The protocol was immunoSEQ multiplex PCR, while the TCRdb copy is restricted to in-frame clones and leaves out a portion. This repertoire shows just under 80,000 clones, around 82% found once; its top ten account for roughly 9.8%. The V and J ends lost 1 base and 0 bases respectively, with 11 bases between them. Germline lookup yields CDR1 SGHRS and CDR2 YFSETQ. This CDR3 contains 15 residues. The material sequenced was peripheral blood, taken before any cancer treatment. The rearrangement joins TRBV5-1 to TRBJ2-7; no firm D call. The TCR originated in a female donor of 60 years or more with stage I lung adenocarcinoma. CDR3 coding DNA: TGCGCCAGCAGCTTGTCTCTTCACAACTCCTACGAGCAGTACTTC. Translated: CASSLSLHNSYEQYF.